This TCR beta chain was obtained from a study of T cells in Graves' hyperthyroidism and ophthalmopathy. Study results and caveats: Ophthalmopathy got predicted by the model a median about six months before its onset.

The investigators amplified TCR beta CDR3 regions from RNA transcripts. First-round RT-PCR targeting the TCR CDR3 was performed with the HTBI primer set. Via MiXCR, TCRdb re-called the multiplex PCR reads, giving one row per CDR3 protein. The sample holds about 500,000 distinct CDR3 sequences, under 20% seen once. Only a few counts were recorded for this clonotype. Antigen: not known. CDR1 is MNHEY and CDR2 is SMNVEV in the germline V gene (reference sequence). Trimming removed 5 bases at V and 6 bases at J, with 20 bases between. The CDR3 contains 17 residues. Patients showing uncontrolled infection, other autoimmune disease, pregnancy or lactation were ineligible.

This receptor was taken from a woman aged 18-29 years with Graves' ophthalmopathy. Material for sequencing was blood. J is TRBJ1-6 and V is TRBV27; D is perhaps TRBD1 (5 bases). In nucleotides, the CDR3 is TGTGCCAGCAGTCCCCTCCGGGACCGAACTCGTAATTCACCCCTCCACTTT. This sequence encodes CASSPLRDRTRNSPLHF.